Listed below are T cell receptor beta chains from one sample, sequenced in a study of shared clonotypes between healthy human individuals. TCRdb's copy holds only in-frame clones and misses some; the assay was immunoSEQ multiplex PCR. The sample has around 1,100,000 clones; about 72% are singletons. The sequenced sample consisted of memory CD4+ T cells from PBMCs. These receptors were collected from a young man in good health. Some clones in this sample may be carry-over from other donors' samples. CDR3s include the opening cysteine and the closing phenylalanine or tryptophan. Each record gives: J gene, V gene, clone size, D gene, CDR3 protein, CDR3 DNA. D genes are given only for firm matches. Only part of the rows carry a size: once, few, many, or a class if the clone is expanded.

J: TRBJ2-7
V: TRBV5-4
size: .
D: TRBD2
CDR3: CASSHGLADTYEQYF
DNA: TGTGCCAGCAGCCACGGACTAGCGGACACCTACGAGCAGTACTTC

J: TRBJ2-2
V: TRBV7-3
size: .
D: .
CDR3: CASSSTPGTLFF
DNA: TGTGCCAGCAGCTCAACCCCAGGGACCCTGTTTTTT

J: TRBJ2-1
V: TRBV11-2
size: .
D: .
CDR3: CASSSSGNRNEQFF
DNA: TGTGCCAGCAGCTCCTCCGGGAATCGGAATGAGCAGTTCTTC

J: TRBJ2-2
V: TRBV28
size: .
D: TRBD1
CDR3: CASSPQYVLRGIRSGELFF
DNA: TGTGCCAGCAGTCCCCAATACGTCCTCAGGGGGATTCGGTCCGGGGAGCTGTTTTTT

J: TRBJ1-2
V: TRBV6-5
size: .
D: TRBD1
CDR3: CASRPGQGRVTF
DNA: TGTGCCAGCAGACCCGGACAGGGCAGAGTGACCTTC

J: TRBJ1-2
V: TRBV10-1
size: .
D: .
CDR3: CASSARRMYGYTF
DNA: TGCGCCAGCAGTGCCCGGCGTATGTATGGCTACACCTTC

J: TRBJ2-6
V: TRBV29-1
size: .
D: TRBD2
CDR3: CSVVFRERGEVRSGANVLTF
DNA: TGCAGCGTTGTATTTAGGGAGCGGGGGGAGGTTCGGTCTGGGGCCAACGTCCTGACTTTC

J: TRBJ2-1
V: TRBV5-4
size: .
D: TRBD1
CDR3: CASSSKGQGSYNEQFF
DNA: TGTGCCAGCAGCTCCAAGGGACAGGGGTCCTACAATGAGCAGTTCTTC

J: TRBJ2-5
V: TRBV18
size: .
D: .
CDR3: CASSPQGRAQETQYF
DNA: TGTGCCAGCTCACCACAAGGAAGGGCACAAGAGACCCAGTACTTC

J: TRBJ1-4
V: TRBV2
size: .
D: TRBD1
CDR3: CASGQGFEKLFF
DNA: TGTGCCAGCGGACAGGGGTTTGAAAAACTGTTTTTT

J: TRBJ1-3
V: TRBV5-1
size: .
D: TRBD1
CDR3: CASSQTGGVGTSRNTIYF
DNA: TGCGCCAGCAGCCAGACAGGGGGCGTCGGGACATCGAGAAACACCATATATTTT

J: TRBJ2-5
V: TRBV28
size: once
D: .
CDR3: CASSLGQETQYF
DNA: TGTGCCAGCAGTCTCGGGCAAGAGACCCAGTACTTC

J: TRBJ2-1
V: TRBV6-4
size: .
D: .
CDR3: CASSEWRDSSYNEQFF
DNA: TGTGCCAGCAGTGAATGGAGAGACAGTTCCTACAATGAGCAGTTCTTC

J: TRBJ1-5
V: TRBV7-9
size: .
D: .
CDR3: CASSVEGNQPQHF
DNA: TGTGCCAGCAGCGTAGAGGGCAATCAGCCCCAGCATTTT

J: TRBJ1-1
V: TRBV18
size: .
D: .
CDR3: CASSPGLNTEAFF
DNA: TGTGCCAGCTCACCAGGGTTGAACACTGAAGCTTTCTTT

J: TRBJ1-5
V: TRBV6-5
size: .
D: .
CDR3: CASSSRRNQPQHF
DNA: TGTGCCAGCAGTAGTCGGCGCAATCAGCCCCAGCATTTT

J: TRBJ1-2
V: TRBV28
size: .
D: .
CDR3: CASSLGTVYGYTF
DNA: TGTGCCAGCAGTTTAGGGACCGTCTATGGCTACACCTTC

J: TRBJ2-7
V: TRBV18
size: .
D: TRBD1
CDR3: CASSPGTGSSYEQYF
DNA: TGTGCCAGCTCACCGGGGACAGGGAGCTCCTACGAGCAGTACTTC

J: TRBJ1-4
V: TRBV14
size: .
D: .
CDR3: CASSQVRNEKLFF
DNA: TGTGCCAGCAGCCAAGTGAGAAATGAAAAACTGTTTTTT

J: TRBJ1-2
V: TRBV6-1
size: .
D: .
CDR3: CASSRQDNYGYTF
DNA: TGTGCCAGCAGCCGACAGGATAACTATGGCTACACCTTC

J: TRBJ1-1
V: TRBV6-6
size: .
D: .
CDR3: CASSGNLLPDTEAFF
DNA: TGTGCCAGCAGTGGAAACTTACTCCCTGACACTGAAGCTTTCTTT

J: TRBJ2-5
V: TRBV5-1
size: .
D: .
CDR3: CASSRTVQETQYF
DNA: TGCGCCAGCAGCCGGACAGTCCAAGAGACCCAGTACTTC

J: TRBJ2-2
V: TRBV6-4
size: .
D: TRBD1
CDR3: CASRRQGADTGELFF
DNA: TGTGCCAGCAGGAGACAGGGGGCCGACACCGGGGAGCTGTTTTTT

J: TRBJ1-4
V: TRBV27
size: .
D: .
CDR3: CASSPGTGLGNEKLFF
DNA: TGTGCCAGCAGTCCAGGAACAGGGTTGGGTAATGAAAAACTGTTTTTT

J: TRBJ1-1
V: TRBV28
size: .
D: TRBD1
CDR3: CASNYRGWGGHTEAFF
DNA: TGTGCCAGCAACTACAGGGGATGGGGTGGGCACACTGAAGCTTTCTTT

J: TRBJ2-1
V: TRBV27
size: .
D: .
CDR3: CASSLESYNEQFF
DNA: TGTGCCAGCAGTTTAGAGAGTTACAATGAGCAGTTCTTC

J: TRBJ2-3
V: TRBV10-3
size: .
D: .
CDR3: CAISESGLGGTDTQYF
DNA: TGTGCCATCAGTGAGTCCGGGCTGGGTGGGACAGATACGCAGTATTTT

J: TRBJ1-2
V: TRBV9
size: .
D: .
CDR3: CASSGGHGGYTF
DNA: TGTGCCAGCAGCGGGGGGCACGGTGGCTACACCTTC

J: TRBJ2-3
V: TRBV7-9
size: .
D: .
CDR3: CASSLSSDTQYF
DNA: TGTGCCAGCAGCTTGTCGTCAGATACGCAGTATTTT

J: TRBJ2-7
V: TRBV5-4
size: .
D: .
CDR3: CASSLVSPGPYEQYF
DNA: TGTGCCAGCAGCTTGGTTAGTCCAGGGCCCTACGAGCAGTACTTC

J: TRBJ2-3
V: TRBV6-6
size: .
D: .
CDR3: CASSYSRHTDTQYF
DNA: TGTGCCAGCAGTTACTCGAGACACACAGATACGCAGTATTTT

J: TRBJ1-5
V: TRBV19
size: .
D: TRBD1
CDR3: CASSMNLGQGRNQPQHF
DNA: TGTGCCAGTAGTATGAACCTCGGACAGGGCCGGAATCAGCCCCAGCATTTT

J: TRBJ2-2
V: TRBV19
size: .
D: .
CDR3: CASSPSGSVGELFF
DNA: TGTGCCAGTAGTCCCTCGGGTTCGGTCGGGGAGCTGTTTTTT

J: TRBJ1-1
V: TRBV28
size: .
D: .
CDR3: CASSIGDPLGTEAFF
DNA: TGTGCCAGCAGCATAGGGGACCCCCTGGGCACTGAAGCTTTCTTT

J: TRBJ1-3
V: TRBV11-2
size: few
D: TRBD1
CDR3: CASSLQGADTIYF
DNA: TGTGCCAGCAGCCTTCAGGGGGCTGACACCATATATTTT

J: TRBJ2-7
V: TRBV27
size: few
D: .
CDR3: CASSPTYRSEQYF
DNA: TGTGCCAGCAGTCCCACCTACCGGTCGGAGCAGTACTTC

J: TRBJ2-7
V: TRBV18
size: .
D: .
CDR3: CASSPPSGTYEQYF
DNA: TGTGCCAGCTCACCACCTTCCGGGACCTACGAGCAGTACTTC

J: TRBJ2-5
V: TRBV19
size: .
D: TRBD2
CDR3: CASSTLAGQETQYF
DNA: TGTGCCAGTAGTACCCTAGCGGGGCAAGAGACCCAGTACTTC

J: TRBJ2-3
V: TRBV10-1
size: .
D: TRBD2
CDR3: CASSGGSGRAEDTQYF
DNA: TGCGCCAGCAGTGGTGGTAGCGGGAGGGCCGAAGATACGCAGTATTTT

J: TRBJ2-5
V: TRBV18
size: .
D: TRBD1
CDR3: CASSRYQTGGGKTQYF
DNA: TGTGCCAGCTCACGATACCAGACAGGGGGCGGAAAGACCCAGTACTTC

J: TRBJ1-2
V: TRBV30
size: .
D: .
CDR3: CAWSVGFEGDYGYTF
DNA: TGTGCCTGGAGTGTGGGCTTTGAGGGGGACTATGGCTACACCTTC

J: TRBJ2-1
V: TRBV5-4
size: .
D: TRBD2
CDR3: CASSSGLAGGNNEQFF
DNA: TGTGCCAGCAGTTCCGGTCTAGCGGGAGGTAACAATGAGCAGTTCTTC

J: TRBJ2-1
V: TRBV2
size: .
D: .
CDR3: CASSEVRGGSYNEQFF
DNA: TGTGCCAGCAGTGAAGTAAGGGGCGGCTCCTACAATGAGCAGTTCTTC

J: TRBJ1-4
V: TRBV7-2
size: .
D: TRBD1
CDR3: CASSPGTGYEKLFF
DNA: TGTGCCAGCAGCCCCGGGACAGGGTATGAAAAACTGTTTTTT

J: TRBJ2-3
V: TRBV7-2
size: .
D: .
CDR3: CASSPRASTDTQYF
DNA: TGTGCCAGCAGCCCCCGGGCCAGCACAGATACGCAGTATTTT

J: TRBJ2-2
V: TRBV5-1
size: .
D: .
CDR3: CASSLAPDGANTGELFF
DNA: TGCGCCAGCAGCTTAGCTCCGGACGGCGCGAACACCGGGGAGCTGTTTTTT

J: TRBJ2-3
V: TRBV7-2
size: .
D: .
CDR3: CASSSGAGTDTQYF
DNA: TGTGCCAGCAGCTCCGGGGCGGGCACAGATACGCAGTATTTT

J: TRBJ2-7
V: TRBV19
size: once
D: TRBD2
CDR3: CASSQTSGVPREQYF
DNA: TGTGCCAGTAGCCAAACTAGCGGGGTTCCCCGGGAGCAGTACTTC

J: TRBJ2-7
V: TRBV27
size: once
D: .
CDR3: CASRKLNRDGTYEQYF
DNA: TGTGCCAGCAGGAAATTAAACCGGGACGGCACCTACGAGCAGTACTTC

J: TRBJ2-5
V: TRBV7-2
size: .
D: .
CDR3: CASSLGPGLAETQYF
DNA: TGTGCCAGCAGCTTAGGGCCAGGGCTAGCTGAGACCCAGTACTTC